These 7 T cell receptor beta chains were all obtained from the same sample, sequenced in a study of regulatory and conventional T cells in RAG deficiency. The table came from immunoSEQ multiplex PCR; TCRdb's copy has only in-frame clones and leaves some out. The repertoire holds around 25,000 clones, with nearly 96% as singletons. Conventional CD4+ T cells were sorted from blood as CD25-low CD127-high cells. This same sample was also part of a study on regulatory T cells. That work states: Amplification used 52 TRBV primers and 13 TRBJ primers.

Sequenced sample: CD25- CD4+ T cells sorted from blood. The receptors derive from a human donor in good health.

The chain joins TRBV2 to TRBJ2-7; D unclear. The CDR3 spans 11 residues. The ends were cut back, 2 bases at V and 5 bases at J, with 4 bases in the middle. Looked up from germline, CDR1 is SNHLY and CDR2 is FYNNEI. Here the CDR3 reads CASSELDEQYF. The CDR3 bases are TGTGCCAGCAGTGAACTCGACGAGCAGTACTTC.

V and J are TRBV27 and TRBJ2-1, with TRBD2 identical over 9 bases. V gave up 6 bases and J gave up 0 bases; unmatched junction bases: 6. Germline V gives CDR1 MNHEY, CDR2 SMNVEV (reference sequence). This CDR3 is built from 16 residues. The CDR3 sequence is CASSGSGGSSYNEQFF. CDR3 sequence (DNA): TGTGCCAGCAGCGGAAGCGGGGGGAGCTCCTACAATGAGCAGTTCTTC.

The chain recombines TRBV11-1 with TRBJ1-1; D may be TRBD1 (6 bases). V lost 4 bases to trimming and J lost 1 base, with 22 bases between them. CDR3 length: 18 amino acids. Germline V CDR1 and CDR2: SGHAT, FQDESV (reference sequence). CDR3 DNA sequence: TGTGCCAGCAGCTGGGCGCCGCCTATTCTACAGGGGAACACTGAAGCTTTCTTT. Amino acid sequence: CASSWAPPILQGNTEAFF.

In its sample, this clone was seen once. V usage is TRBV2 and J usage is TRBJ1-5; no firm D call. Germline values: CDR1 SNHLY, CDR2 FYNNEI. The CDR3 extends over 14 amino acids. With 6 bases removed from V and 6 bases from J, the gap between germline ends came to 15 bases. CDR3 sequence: CASSSETMGQPQHF. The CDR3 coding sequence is TGTGCCAGCAGCTCGGAGACTATGGGTCAGCCCCAGCATTTT.

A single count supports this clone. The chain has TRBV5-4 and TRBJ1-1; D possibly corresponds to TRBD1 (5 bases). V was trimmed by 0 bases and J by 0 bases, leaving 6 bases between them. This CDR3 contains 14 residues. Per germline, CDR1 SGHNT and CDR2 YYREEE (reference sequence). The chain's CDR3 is CASSLDRLNTEAFF. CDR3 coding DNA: TGTGCCAGCAGCTTGGACAGGCTGAACACTGAAGCTTTCTTT.

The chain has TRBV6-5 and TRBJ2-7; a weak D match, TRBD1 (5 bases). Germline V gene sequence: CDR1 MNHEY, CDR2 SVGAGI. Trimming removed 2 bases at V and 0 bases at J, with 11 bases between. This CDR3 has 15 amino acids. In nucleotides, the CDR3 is TGTGCCAGCAGTTACGGGGCTCGTCTCTCCTACGAGCAGTACTTC. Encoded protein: CASSYGARLSYEQYF.

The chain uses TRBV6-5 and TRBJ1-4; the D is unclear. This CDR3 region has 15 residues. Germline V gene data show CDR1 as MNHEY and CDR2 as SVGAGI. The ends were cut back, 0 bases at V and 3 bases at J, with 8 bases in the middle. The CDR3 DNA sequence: TGTGCCAGCAGTTACTCGGGCGGGGCTAATGAAAAACTGTTTTTT. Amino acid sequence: CASSYSGGANEKLFF.